Sequencing of this TCR beta chain was carried out in a study of T cell changes during pregnancy in multiple sclerosis. Only in-frame clones appear in the TCRdb table, and some are missing; sequencing was by immunoSEQ multiplex PCR. The sample holds tens of thousands of clones; 80% to 95% are singletons and the top ten take 0.45% to 0.55%. V shed 3 bases and J 3 bases; nucleotides not matched to a gene: 9. The CDR3 loop spans 17 amino acids. Germline V gene data show CDR1 as SGHNT and CDR2 as YYREEE (reference sequence). This chain links TRBV5-4 with TRBJ1-2; TRBD1 aligns across 12 bases. The clonotype originates from a female donor with multiple sclerosis, enrolled in a pregnancy study. Sequenced here: CD4+ T cells from peripheral blood mononuclear cells, sampled in the second trimester of pregnancy. The CDR3 is CASSSGTGGNPDYGYTF. In DNA, the CDR3 is TGTGCCAGCAGCTCCGGGACAGGGGGCAACCCCGACTATGGCTACACCTTC.